A single TCR beta chain is shown here with its context. What antigen it recognizes has not been identified. Base qualities are missing; no much larger clone stands one base away. The junction shows trimming of 5 bases on V and 6 bases on J, plus 14 bases between the germline ends. The CDR3 measures 14 amino acids from cysteine to phenylalanine. Just the 42-base CDR3 DNA is kept, in frame starting at base 1. CDR1 is given as SEHNR and CDR2 as FQNEAQ, both from the germline V gene (reference sequence). This specimen comes from a study of early stage breast cancer tumors (dated by TCRdb to between 2016 and 2019). Study-level background: Of the roughly 16 invasive breast tumors, roughly 13 were found to be estrogen receptor-positive, progesterone receptor-positive and HER2-negative. Of the roughly twelve ER+/PR+/HER2- tumors, eight were classified as invasive ductal carcinomas and four as invasive lobular carcinomas. On average, each sample got about 10-fold read coverage. A total of some 2.6 million templates, representing 1,097,674 unique clonotypes, were detected across all samples. Findings and caveats that apply to the study as a whole: Enriched TCRB sequences shared across patients were found to be mostly commonly generated sequences that were unlikely to play an important role in the tumor microenvironment. The small cohort size prevented analysis by tumor subtype. Chain pairing and functional markers such as CD4, CD8 and FOXP3 were missed by bulk genomic DNA sequencing of unsorted cells. Compared with adjacent normal breast tissue, tumors had higher clonality and approximately 2.5-fold greater T cell density. Repertoires from blood and normal breast were more alike than repertoires from blood and tumor, and in about 90% of the 16 patients, comparing each tissue with blood separated tumor from normal.

Each sample was amplified as two independent genomic DNA replicates: 0.5 ug for blood and roughly 1.5 ug for tumor or normal breast. Following the manufacturer's instructions, the ImmunoSeq Intro kit was used to carry out TCRB sequencing on genomic DNA. Multiplex PCR ran 25 to 40 cycles with proprietary primers and spike-in control sequences for absolute quantification. Single-end 150-bp reads were used to sequence an 87-bp fragment spanning the CDR3 plus the flanking V and J genes. Seven samples, with two replicates for each sample, were multiplexed per lane of an Illumina MiSeq using version 3.0 chemistry. The published analysis was carried out like this. The vendor's proprietary pipeline handled the raw data processing, merging both replicates into a single result for each sample. To define clonotypes, the study grouped productive rearrangements that shared the V-gene family, CDR3 amino acid sequence and J-gene segment. Clonality was calculated as 1 minus the normalized Shannon entropy (Pielou evenness) of TCRB abundances. To estimate T cell density, the total number of templates was divided by the number of input cells, which was inferred from the amount of DNA input. Recon was used with default parameters to estimate total repertoire diversity and clonality. A clonotype was considered tumor-enriched if its abundance in tumor exceeded 0.1% and was at least 32-fold higher than its abundance in normal breast. Imported from immuneACCESS, the table was reduced by TCRdb to in-frame sequences with V and J called. These copies leave out some clones; in studies compared against another copy, an unresolved V gene accounts for under half, and the cause of the remainder is not known. D and trimming come from the DNA, and the V and J calls and clone size come from that table. Counted in this sample were 9,500 to 12,000 clones; about four fifths of them appeared once. Clones ranked in the top ten supply more than 11% of the sample.

About 19-50 mg of tumor tissue was diced and typically yielded more than 2.5 ug of DNA. The study profiled bulk TCR beta-chain repertoires in matched peripheral blood, tumor and adjacent normal breast tissue taken from approximately 16 patients with early-stage breast cancer. Once resection was done, tumor tissue identified by eye was cut out and put into prechilled RNAlater. A TissueLyser II was used to homogenize diced tumor tissue (about 17-55 mg) in RLTplus buffer containing beta-mercaptoethanol and antifoaming agent. The Qiagen AllPrep DNA/RNA Mini kit was used for genomic DNA extraction. Sequences were obtained from breast tumor tissue. This clonotype was sampled from an older person with breast cancer. The receptor chain draws on TRBV7-9 and TRBJ1-5; TRBD1 is perhaps the D gene, given 5 matching bases. In nucleotide form, the sequence is TGTGCCAGCAGCCCTATGGGGGGGGGTCAGCCCCAGCATTTT. This encodes CASSPMGGGQPQHF.